The 7 T cell receptor beta chains below all came from one sample that was sequenced in a study of vaccination and CD4 T cells after COVID-19. Cultured CD4+ T cell DNA was sequenced using the Oncomine TCR Beta short-read assay. TCRdb called the PCR reads again in MiXCR, with one record for every CDR3 protein. The sample has 10,000 to 15,000 distinct CDR3 sequences; less than 55% are singletons. No antigen has been assigned to these receptors. The treatment is: roughly 11-day PBMC culture with coronavirus spike peptide pools or control peptides (ViraFEST assay). This material consisted of cultured CD4+ T cells from blood, taken after SARS-CoV-2 vaccination. Receptors originate from a human donor with COVID-19.

V and J are TRBV11-3 and TRBJ1-2; D remains ambiguous. CDR1 is SGHNT and CDR2 is YENEEA in the germline V gene. The V end lost 0 bases, the J end lost 0 bases, and 14 bases lay between the germline ends. This CDR3 is 17 amino acids long. CDR3 sequence (DNA): TGTGCCAGCAGCTTAGATCGTGACACTGGAGCTAACTATGGCTACACCTTC. It translates to CASSLDRDTGANYGYTF.

The chain recombines TRBV7-2 with TRBJ2-5; 12 nucleotides line up with TRBD2. CDR3 length equals 14 residues. V lost 5 bases, J lost 10 bases, and 8 bases stayed unmatched. In germline, CDR1 is SGHTA, CDR2 FQGNSA. CDR3 coding DNA: TGTGCCAGCAGCCTCACTCTAGCGGGGGGGGACCAGTACTTC. Amino acids: CASSLTLAGGDQYF.

The chain uses TRBV7-2 and TRBJ2-5; perhaps D is TRBD1 or TRBD2 (5 bases each). Germline-derived CDR1 and CDR2 are SGHTA and FQGNSA. The ends were cut back, 2 bases at V and 1 base at J, with 11 bases in the middle. CDR3 length: 15 residues. The CDR3 region is CASSLTGRLQETQYF. In nucleotides, the CDR3 is TGTGCCAGCAGCTTAACGGGGCGGCTCCAAGAGACCCAGTACTTC.

Only a few counts were recorded for this clonotype. V usage is TRBV20-1 and J usage is TRBJ2-6; 7 bases match TRBD1. The V and J ends lost 3 bases and 4 bases, in that order; junction bases with no gene match: 3. Germline loops: CDR1 DFQATT, CDR2 SNEGSKA (reference sequence). There are 14 residues in the CDR3. CDR3 sequence: CSARTGFGANVLTF. For the CDR3, the DNA is TGCAGTGCTAGGACAGGGTTCGGGGCCAACGTCCTGACTTTC.

The CDR3 nucleotides read TGTGCCAGCGCCGGATTGACAGGGGGCTCTCAGCCCCAGCATTTT. Its protein is CASAGLTGGSQPQHF. The gene calls are TRBV19 and TRBJ1-5, with 10 bases identical to TRBD1. The V gene's germline CDR1 is LNHDA and CDR2 SQIVND (reference sequence). The CDR3 has 15 amino acids. The ends lost 9 bases at V and 6 bases at J; junction bases unmatched: 11.

The chain couples TRBV20-1 to TRBJ2-5, with 7 nucleotides matching TRBD1. Per germline, CDR1 DFQATT and CDR2 SNEGSKA (reference sequence). Germline trimming cut 0 bases from V and 5 bases from J; bases unmatched to any gene: 9. The length of the CDR3 is 15 residues. CDR3 sequence reads: CSARDRAGGRETQYF. DNA for the CDR3: TGCAGTGCTAGAGATCGGGCAGGGGGTAGGGAGACCCAGTACTTC.

This chain joins TRBV7-8 and TRBJ2-7, with D possibly being TRBD1 or TRBD2 (6 bases each). Trimming left V 3 bases short and J 1 base short, with 13 bases between. This CDR3 comprises 15 residues. Germline V CDR1 and CDR2: SGHVS, FQNEAQ. CDR3 sequence (DNA): TGTGCCAGCAGCTTCAGGGGACTTGCTTCCTACGAGCAGTACTTC. Translation gives CASSFRGLASYEQYF.